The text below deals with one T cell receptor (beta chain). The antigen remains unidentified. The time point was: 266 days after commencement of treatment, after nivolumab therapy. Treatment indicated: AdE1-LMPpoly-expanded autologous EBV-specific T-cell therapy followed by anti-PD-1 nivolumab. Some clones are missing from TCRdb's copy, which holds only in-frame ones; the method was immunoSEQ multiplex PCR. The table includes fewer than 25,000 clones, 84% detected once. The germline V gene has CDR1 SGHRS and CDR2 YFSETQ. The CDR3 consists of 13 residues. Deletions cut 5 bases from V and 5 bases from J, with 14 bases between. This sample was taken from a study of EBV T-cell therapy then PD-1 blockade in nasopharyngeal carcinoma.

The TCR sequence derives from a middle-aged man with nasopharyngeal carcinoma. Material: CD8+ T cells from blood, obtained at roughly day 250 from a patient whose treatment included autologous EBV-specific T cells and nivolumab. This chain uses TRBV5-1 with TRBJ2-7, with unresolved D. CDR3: CASRDGSRHEQYF. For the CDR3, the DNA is TGCGCCAGCAGGGACGGCTCGAGGCACGAGCAGTACTTC.